The 26 T cell receptor beta chains presented below share a single source sample, sequenced in a study of TIL therapy for anti-PD-1-resistant metastatic lung cancer. The time point here: pre-treatment sample, taken before nivolumab and TIL therapy. This was the immunoSEQ v3 assay. Method: immunoSEQ multiplex PCR; TCRdb's copy keeps in-frame clones and lacks some. The sample shows roughly 20,000 clones, about 70% of them seen only once. The sequenced sample was blood, obtained at baseline. The receptors were gathered from a person aged 25 to 79 with non-small cell lung cancer.

The V and J genes are TRBV4-1 and TRBJ1-2; the D gene is possibly TRBD1 (5 bases). The V end was cut by 0 bases, the J end by 3 bases, with 11 bases between. The CDR3 runs 15 residues. The germline CDR1 and CDR2 sequences are MGHRA and YSYEKL. The CDR3 DNA follows: TGCGCCAGCAGCCAAGATAGGACATCTTACTATGGCTACACCTTC. This sequence encodes CASSQDRTSYYGYTF.

By its share, this clone is medium-sized. The chain links TRBV27 to TRBJ1-2, with 8 positions matching TRBD1. In germline, CDR1 is MNHEY, CDR2 SMNVEV (reference sequence). The trim removed 5 bases at V and 4 bases at J, leaving 6 bases unmatched. The CDR3 extends over 14 amino acids. The CDR3 DNA sequence: TGTGCCAGCAGTAGGACAGGGTTGGCCTATGGCTACACCTTC. It encodes CASSRTGLAYGYTF.

The chain carries TRBV11-2 and TRBJ2-1, with 8 bases lining up with TRBD2. Per germline, CDR1 SGHAT and CDR2 FQNNGV. The V segment lost 5 bases and the J segment 6 bases; nucleotides outside the gene matches: 9. The length of the CDR3 is 15 residues. The CDR3 loop reads CASSPLSGRANEQFF. DNA for the CDR3: TGTGCCAGCAGCCCCCTCTCCGGGAGGGCCAATGAGCAGTTCTTC.

This sequence joins TRBV2 and TRBJ1-6; D call uncertain. Looked up from germline, CDR1 is SNHLY and CDR2 is FYNNEI. This CDR3 region has 13 residues. The germline V and J ends were trimmed by 6 bases and 6 bases, with 9 bases remaining between them. The CDR3 sequence: CASSAERNSPLHF. The DNA for the CDR3 is TGTGCCAGCAGCGCAGAGCGTAATTCACCCCTCCACTTT. Combining the CDR3 with reference TRBV2 and TRBJ1-6 gives the whole variable domain EPEVTQTPSHQVTQMGQEVILRCVPISNHLYFYWYRQILGQKVEFLVSFYNNEISEKSEIFDDQFSVERPDGSNFTLKIRSTKLEDSAMYFCASSAERNSPLHFGNGTRLTVT.

This clone has only one observation. The chain links TRBV5-1 to TRBJ2-7, with TRBD2 matching 8 bases. The CDR3 extends over 13 amino acids. J gave up 7 bases and V 2 bases, and 5 bases lay outside the gene matches. Germline values: CDR1 SGHRS, CDR2 YFSETQ. The CDR3 spells CASSFSGSGEQYF. The CDR3 DNA reads as TGCGCCAGCAGCTTCAGCGGGAGCGGTGAGCAGTACTTC.

The CDR3 spells CAWSPPPYEGLAGGYLKRQYF. Here the CDR3 DNA reads TGTGCCTGGAGTCCACCACCCTATGAGGGACTAGCGGGAGGGTACTTAAAACGGCAGTACTTC. The V gene is TRBV30, the J gene TRBJ2-7; 16 nucleotides line up with TRBD2. Germline values: CDR1 GTSNPN, CDR2 SVGIG (reference sequence). The ends lost 2 bases at V and 9 bases at J; junction bases unmatched: 25. This CDR3 has 21 amino acids.

As for this clone: Distinct nucleotide sequences in the sample also encode this CDR3. This chain uses TRBV6-5 with TRBJ2-7; D assignment may be TRBD1 or TRBD2 (5 bases each). The CDR3 is 13 residues long. CDR1 is MNHEY and CDR2 is SVGAGI in the germline V gene. V was shortened by 2 bases and J by 3 bases, with 8 bases between the two germline ends. CDR3 region: CASSYGTGYEQYF. The DNA of the CDR3 is TGTGCCAGCAGTTACGGGACGGGCTACGAGCAGTACTTC.

This sequence joins TRBV12-3 or TRBV12-4 and TRBJ1-1, with D possibly TRBD1 on 6 matching bases. V was cut by 2 bases and J by 4 bases, with 8 bases left in between. The CDR3 is 13 amino acids. CDR3: CASSLNRATEAFF. CDR3 nucleotide sequence: TGTGCCAGCAGTTTAAACAGGGCCACTGAAGCTTTCTTT.

V is TRBV5-6 and J is TRBJ2-7, with 15 nucleotides matching TRBD2. The V and J ends lost 4 bases and 4 bases, in that order; junction bases with no gene match: 6. The CDR3 has 16 residues. Germline V lookup: CDR1 SGHDT, CDR2 YYEEEE. The CDR3 DNA reads as TGTGCCAGCAGCCAGGGGACTAGCGGGAGGTCTTACGAGCAGTACTTC. Translating it yields CASSQGTSGRSYEQYF.

This clone has only a few counts. The chain uses TRBV9 and TRBJ1-2; 8 bases match TRBD1. The CDR3 runs 15 residues. CDR1 and CDR2 from the germline V gene are SGDLS and YYNGEE. V trimming: 2 bases; J trimming: 7 bases; junction bases outside the gene matches: 10. CDR3 coding DNA: TGTGCCAGCAGCGTCGGGTCCAGGGGGCCGGGTGGCTACACCTTC. It is translated as CASSVGSRGPGGYTF.

CDR3 amino acids: CASSVKAGGQGDTQYF. The CDR3 region has the DNA TGTGCCAGCAGCGTGAAGGCGGGGGGGCAGGGAGATACGCAGTATTTT. J is TRBJ2-3 and V is TRBV9; 9 bases align to TRBD2. CDR3 length: 16 residues. V trimming: 2 bases; J trimming: 5 bases; junction bases outside the gene matches: 9. Germline lookup yields CDR1 SGDLS and CDR2 YYNGEE. Combining the CDR3 with reference TRBV9 and TRBJ2-3 gives the whole variable domain DSGVTQTPKHLITATGQRVTLRCSPRSGDLSVYWYQQSLDQGLQFLIQYYNGEERAKGNILERFSAQQFPDLHSELNLSSLELGDSALYFCASSVKAGGQGDTQYFGPGTRLTVL.

This rearrangement joins TRBV12-3 or TRBV12-4 to TRBJ1-1, with TRBD1 matching over 7 bases. With V trimmed by 6 bases and J by 5 bases, 6 bases remained unmatched. This CDR3 is 13 amino acids long. The CDR3 nucleotides read TGTGCCAGCAGCACCGGGACAGTAACTGAAGCTTTCTTT. This sequence encodes CASSTGTVTEAFF.

This chain connects TRBV9 to TRBJ2-7; D is ambiguous. Per germline, CDR1 SGDLS and CDR2 YYNGEE. V was trimmed by 3 bases and J by 0 bases, leaving 10 bases between them. There are 14 residues in the CDR3. The CDR3 DNA reads as TGTGCCAGCAGCGCATCGTCTAGCTCCTACGAGCAGTACTTC. Its protein product is CASSASSSSYEQYF.

This clone was seen only a few times. This rearrangement joins TRBV3-1 (or the pseudogene TRBV3-2) to TRBJ1-1, with no clear D. CDR1 and CDR2 from the germline V gene are LGHDT and YNNKEL (reference sequence). Trimming removed 0 bases from V and 1 base from J, with 6 bases in between. The CDR3 extends over 14 amino acids. The CDR3 region is CASSQDTRNTEAFF. CDR3 nucleotides: TGTGCCAGCAGCCAAGATACTAGGAACACTGAAGCTTTCTTT.

The rearrangement uses TRBV9 and TRBJ2-5; 7 bases fit TRBD1. CDR3 size: 13 residues. Losses at the gene ends were 4 bases for V and 4 bases for J; bases not matched to a gene: 4. Germline CDR1 and CDR2: SGDLS and YYNGEE. CDR3 protein: CASSPGDRETQYF. The CDR3 region has the DNA TGTGCCAGCAGCCCAGGGGACAGAGAGACCCAGTACTTC.

The chain carries TRBV12-3 or TRBV12-4 and TRBJ1-2; 9 bases line up with TRBD1. Unmatched junction bases numbered 6, after V lost 6 bases and J lost 7 bases. The CDR3 length is 13 residues. The CDR3 bases are TGTGCCAGCAGCCCGGACAGGGGAGGTGGCTACACCTTC. Its translation: CASSPDRGGGYTF.

This clone was recorded a few times. V is TRBV24-1 and J is TRBJ2-5, with 9 nucleotides matching TRBD2. Germline CDR1 and CDR2: KGHDR and SFDVKD. CDR3 size: 15 residues. J gave up 4 bases and V 5 bases, and 7 bases lay outside the gene matches. CDR3 sequence reads: CATSGLAGDIETQYF. CDR3 nucleotides: TGTGCCACCAGTGGCTTAGCGGGGGATATAGAGACCCAGTACTTC.

The rearrangement uses TRBV9 and TRBJ1-3, with 9 bases identical to TRBD1. CDR1 is SGDLS and CDR2 is YYNGEE in the germline V gene. Losses at the gene ends were 4 bases for V and 4 bases for J; bases not matched to a gene: 6. The CDR3 extends over 15 amino acids. The CDR3 protein is CASSYGQGTGNTIYF. Here the CDR3 DNA reads TGTGCCAGCAGCTACGGACAGGGGACGGGAAACACCATATATTTT.

This clone occurred a few times. The V and J genes are TRBV20-1 and TRBJ1-3; TRBD1 is a possible D gene (6 bases). CDR1 and CDR2 from the germline V gene are DFQATT and SNEGSKA (reference sequence). The CDR3 sequence is 11 residues long. The germline V and J ends were trimmed by 3 bases and 12 bases, with 12 bases remaining between them. The CDR3 spells CSASAGAHIYF. The CDR3 DNA sequence: TGCAGTGCTAGTGCGGGGGCCCACATATATTTT.

The chain links TRBV19 to TRBJ2-1, with a tentative D call TRBD2 (6 bases). This CDR3 region has 11 residues. Germline V lookup: CDR1 LNHDA, CDR2 SQIVND (reference sequence). The germline V and J ends were trimmed by 6 bases and 7 bases, with 7 bases remaining between them. The CDR3 protein is CASREGNEQFF. The DNA for the CDR3 is TGTGCCAGTAGGGAGGGTAATGAGCAGTTCTTC.

V is TRBV7-8 and J is TRBJ2-1; 8 bases line up with TRBD2. CDR3 size: 14 residues. Trimming at V came to 5 bases and at J to 4 bases, leaving 4 bases not matched to a gene. Germline V lookup: CDR1 SGHVS, CDR2 FQNEAQ. The DNA for the CDR3 is TGTGCCAGCAGCGTGAGCGGGAGTTACAATGAGCAGTTCTTC. This codes for CASSVSGSYNEQFF.

This sequence joins TRBV10-3 and TRBJ2-7; perhaps TRBD1 as D (6 bases). CDR3 length: 14 residues. V was cut by 5 bases and J by 0 bases, with 11 bases left in between. Germline V gene sequence: CDR1 ENHRY, CDR2 SYGVKD. In DNA, the CDR3 is TGTGCCATCAGTAACAGGGTTAGCTCCTACGAGCAGTACTTC. It yields the protein CAISNRVSSYEQYF.

This clone was seen just once. The gene calls are TRBV20-1 and TRBJ2-7, with D possibly being TRBD2 (5 bases). Germline V gene data show CDR1 as DFQATT and CDR2 as SNEGSKA (reference sequence). Trimming left V 4 bases short and J 6 bases short, with 10 bases between. This CDR3 comprises 11 residues. The CDR3 nucleotides are TGCAGTGCTAAGGATGAGGGCGAGCAGTACGTC. Amino acid sequence: CSAKDEGEQYV.

In this sample, this clone turned up a few times. J is TRBJ2-7 and V is TRBV5-1; D is uncertain. The CDR3 consists of 12 residues. V was cut by 0 bases and J by 4 bases, with 5 bases left in between. Germline CDR1 is SGHRS and CDR2 is YFSETQ. The chain's CDR3 is CASSLEGYEQYF. CDR3 bases: TGCGCCAGCAGCTTGGAAGGGTACGAGCAGTACTTC.

To note about this clone: Other DNA variants within this sample encode the same CDR3. The chain employs TRBV7-9 and TRBJ2-1; 9 positions agree with TRBD2. V was pared by 0 bases and J by 1 base, with 1 base of the junction left unmatched. The germline gives CDR1 SEHNR, CDR2 FQNEAQ (reference sequence). The length of the CDR3 is 16 residues. As DNA, the CDR3 is TGTGCCAGCAGCTTAGCGCTAGCGGGGTCCTACAATGAGCAGTTCTTC. This translates into CASSLALAGSYNEQFF.

V usage is TRBV5-6 and J usage is TRBJ2-1; D tentatively reads TRBD1 or TRBD2 (5 bases each). Germline CDR1 is SGHDT and CDR2 is YYEEEE. Trimming left V 0 bases short and J 1 base short, with 11 bases between. This CDR3 spans 16 amino acids. The CDR3 coding sequence is TGTGCCAGCAGCTTGGCCTCCGAGGGGTCCTACAATGAGCAGTTCTTC. Translated, it gives CASSLASEGSYNEQFF.